This T cell receptor beta chain was sequenced in a study of T cells in Graves' hyperthyroidism and ophthalmopathy. In the study overall: It was at initial diagnosis, before any treatment, that peripheral blood was collected.

Study-level results: Among clonotypes expanded in thyroid above 0.001, most were also found in blood.

Ophthalmopathy cases met thresholds of Clinical Activity Score at least 3, NOSPECS grade at least 4 and duration under 3 months. Exclusion followed for patients with uncontrolled infection, other autoimmune disease, pregnancy or lactation. Amplified regions were TCR beta CDR3 sequences from RNA transcripts. First-round RT-PCR of the TCR CDR3 relied on the HTBI primer set. Using its own MiXCR run on the multiplex PCR reads, TCRdb lists one record per CDR3 protein. The table shows about 590,000 distinct CDR3 sequences, with more than 13% occurring only once. Germline CDR1 and CDR2: MNHEY and SMNVEV (reference sequence). The V end was cut by 7 bases, the J end by 3 bases, with 13 bases between. This CDR3 has 13 amino acids. In its sample, this clonotype was seen many times. Antigen specificity is unknown.

The V call is TRBV27, the J call TRBJ2-7, with unresolved D. This receptor was obtained from a young woman with Graves' ophthalmopathy. Sequenced material: blood. CDR3 sequence reads: CASTHGAGYEQYF. The CDR3 bases are TGTGCCAGCACCCACGGAGCCGGCTACGAGCAGTACTTC.